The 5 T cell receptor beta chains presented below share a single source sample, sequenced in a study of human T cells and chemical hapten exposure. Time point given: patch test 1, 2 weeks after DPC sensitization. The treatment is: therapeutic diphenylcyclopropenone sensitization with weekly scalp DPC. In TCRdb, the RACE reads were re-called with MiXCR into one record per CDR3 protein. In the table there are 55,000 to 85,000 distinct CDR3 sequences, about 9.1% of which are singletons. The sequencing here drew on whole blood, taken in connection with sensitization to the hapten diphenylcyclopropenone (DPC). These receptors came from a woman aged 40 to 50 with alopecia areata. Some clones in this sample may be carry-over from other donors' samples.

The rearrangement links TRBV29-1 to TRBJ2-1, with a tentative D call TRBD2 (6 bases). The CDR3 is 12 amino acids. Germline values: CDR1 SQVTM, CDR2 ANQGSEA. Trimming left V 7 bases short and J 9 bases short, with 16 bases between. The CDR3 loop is CSAGDFSGEQFF. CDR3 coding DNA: TGCAGCGCCGGGGACTTCTCCGGTGAGCAGTTCTTC.

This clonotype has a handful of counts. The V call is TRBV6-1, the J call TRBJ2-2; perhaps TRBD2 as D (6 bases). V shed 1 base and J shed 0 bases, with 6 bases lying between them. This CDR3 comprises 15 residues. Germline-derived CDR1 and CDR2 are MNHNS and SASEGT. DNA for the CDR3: TGTGCCAGCAGTGAAGGACTAGCGAACACCGGGGAGCTGTTTTTT. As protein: CASSEGLANTGELFF.

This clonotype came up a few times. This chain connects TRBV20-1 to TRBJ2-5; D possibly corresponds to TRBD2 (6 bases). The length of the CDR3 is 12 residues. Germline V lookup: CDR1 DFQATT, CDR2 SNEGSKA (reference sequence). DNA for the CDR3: TGCGGCGCGGGGCCATCCCAAGAGACCCAGTACTTC. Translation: CGAGPSQETQYF.

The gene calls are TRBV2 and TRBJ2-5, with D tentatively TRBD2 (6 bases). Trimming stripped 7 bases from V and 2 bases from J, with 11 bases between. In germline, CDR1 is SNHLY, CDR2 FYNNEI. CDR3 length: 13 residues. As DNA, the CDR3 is TGTGCCAGCAACCGGGGGAGACAAGAGACCCAGTACTTC. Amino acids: CASNRGRQETQYF.

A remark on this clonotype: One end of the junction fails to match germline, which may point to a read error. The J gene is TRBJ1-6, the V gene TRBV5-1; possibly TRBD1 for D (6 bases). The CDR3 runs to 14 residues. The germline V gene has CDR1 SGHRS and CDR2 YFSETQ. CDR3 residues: CASSLGQVNSPLHF. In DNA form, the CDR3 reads TGCGCCAGCAGCTTGGGACAGGTCAATTCCCCCCTCCACTTT.